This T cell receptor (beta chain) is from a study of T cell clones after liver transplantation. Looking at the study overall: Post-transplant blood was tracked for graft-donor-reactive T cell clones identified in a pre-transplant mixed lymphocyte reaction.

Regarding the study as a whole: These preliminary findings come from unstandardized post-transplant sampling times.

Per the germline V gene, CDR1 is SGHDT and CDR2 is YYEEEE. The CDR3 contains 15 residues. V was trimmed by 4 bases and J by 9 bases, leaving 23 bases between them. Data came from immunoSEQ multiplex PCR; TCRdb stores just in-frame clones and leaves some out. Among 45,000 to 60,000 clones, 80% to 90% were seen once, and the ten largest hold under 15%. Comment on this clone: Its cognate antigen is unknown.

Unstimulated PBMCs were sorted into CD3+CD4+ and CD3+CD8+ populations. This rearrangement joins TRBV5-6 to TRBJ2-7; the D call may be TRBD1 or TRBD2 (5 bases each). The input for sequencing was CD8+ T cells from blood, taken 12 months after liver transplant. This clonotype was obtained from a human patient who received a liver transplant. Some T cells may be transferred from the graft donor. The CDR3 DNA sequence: TGTGCCAGCAGCCCCGAGAGGGGCGAACTACGAGTGCAGTACTTC. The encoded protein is CASSPERGELRVQYF.